This is a list of T cell receptor beta chains from one sample in a study of blood T cell repertoires in COVID-19. Some clones are missing from TCRdb's copy, which holds only in-frame ones; the method was immunoSEQ multiplex PCR. The sample yields a few hundred thousand clones, approximately 91% seen once. Source material: PBMCs or T cells enriched from blood (not recorded which). These receptors were taken from a woman in her thirties who had recovered from COVID-19. CDR3s include the opening cysteine and the closing phenylalanine or tryptophan. Each record gives: J gene, clone size, D gene, CDR3 length, V gene, CDR3 protein. The D gene is left open where the match is weak. Clone size is stated in some rows and not others, as once, few, many or a class when expanded.

j_call: TRBJ2-1
clone_size: .
d_call: .
cdr3_length: 12
v_call: TRBV6-5
cdr3_aa: CASSYQSHEQFF

j_call: TRBJ2-2
clone_size: .
d_call: TRBD1
cdr3_length: 16
v_call: TRBV15
cdr3_aa: CATSLRQGFGTGELFF

j_call: TRBJ2-3
clone_size: .
d_call: TRBD2
cdr3_length: 15
v_call: TRBV19
cdr3_aa: CASSPFGTRTGTQYF

j_call: TRBJ2-1
clone_size: .
d_call: TRBD2
cdr3_length: 15
v_call: TRBV9
cdr3_aa: CASSAQGLAGVMQFF

j_call: TRBJ2-7
clone_size: .
d_call: .
cdr3_length: 15
v_call: TRBV6-6
cdr3_aa: CASSLHLSQTYEQYF

j_call: TRBJ2-4
clone_size: .
d_call: TRBD1
cdr3_length: 18
v_call: TRBV5-1
cdr3_aa: CASSLAGQGFSDKNIQYF

j_call: TRBJ2-7
clone_size: .
d_call: TRBD1
cdr3_length: 13
v_call: TRBV10-3
cdr3_aa: CAITPGTVYEQYF

j_call: TRBJ1-3
clone_size: .
d_call: TRBD1
cdr3_length: 20
v_call: TRBV18
cdr3_aa: CASSPPGQGALWNSGNTIYF

j_call: TRBJ2-7
clone_size: once
d_call: .
cdr3_length: 15
v_call: TRBV9
cdr3_aa: CASSVGRAGPYEQYF

j_call: TRBJ1-1
clone_size: .
d_call: .
cdr3_length: 13
v_call: TRBV14
cdr3_aa: CASSRTAFTEAFF

j_call: TRBJ2-1
clone_size: .
d_call: TRBD1
cdr3_length: 15
v_call: TRBV7-6
cdr3_aa: CASSIGTGKDNEQFF

j_call: TRBJ2-3
clone_size: .
d_call: TRBD2
cdr3_length: 17
v_call: TRBV5-1
cdr3_aa: CASSLVASGGAVDTQYF

j_call: TRBJ2-5
clone_size: .
d_call: .
cdr3_length: 14
v_call: TRBV5-1
cdr3_aa: CASSFRGAGETQYF

j_call: TRBJ2-7
clone_size: .
d_call: TRBD1
cdr3_length: 13
v_call: TRBV5-1
cdr3_aa: CASSTGQGYEQYF

j_call: TRBJ2-7
clone_size: .
d_call: .
cdr3_length: 16
v_call: TRBV28
cdr3_aa: CASSLWGDLSSYEQYF

j_call: TRBJ1-5
clone_size: .
d_call: .
cdr3_length: 15
v_call: TRBV6-1
cdr3_aa: CASSEALGQDQPQHF

j_call: TRBJ1-4
clone_size: .
d_call: .
cdr3_length: 14
v_call: TRBV5-1
cdr3_aa: CASSIKGSHEKLFF

j_call: TRBJ2-2
clone_size: few
d_call: TRBD2
cdr3_length: 17
v_call: TRBV2
cdr3_aa: CASTRTSGSPSGGELFF

j_call: TRBJ1-1
clone_size: .
d_call: .
cdr3_length: 14
v_call: TRBV6-5
cdr3_aa: CASSYTAGNTEAFF

j_call: TRBJ1-3
clone_size: .
d_call: .
cdr3_length: 14
v_call: TRBV9
cdr3_aa: CASWAGYPGNTIYF

j_call: TRBJ1-5
clone_size: .
d_call: .
cdr3_length: 14
v_call: TRBV28
cdr3_aa: CASRPGGRNQPQHF

j_call: TRBJ1-4
clone_size: once
d_call: .
cdr3_length: 18
v_call: TRBV3-1/TRBV3-2
cdr3_aa: CASSQVAETHATNEKLFF

j_call: TRBJ2-5
clone_size: .
d_call: .
cdr3_length: 13
v_call: TRBV28
cdr3_aa: CASSRGLKETQYF

j_call: TRBJ1-1
clone_size: .
d_call: .
cdr3_length: 13
v_call: TRBV3-1/TRBV3-2
cdr3_aa: CASSQAGGSEAFF

j_call: TRBJ2-5
clone_size: .
d_call: .
cdr3_length: 14
v_call: TRBV6-2/TRBV6-3
cdr3_aa: CASSYKPGRETQYF

j_call: TRBJ1-3
clone_size: once
d_call: TRBD1
cdr3_length: 13
v_call: TRBV11-2
cdr3_aa: CASSYQGARTIYF

j_call: TRBJ1-2
clone_size: .
d_call: .
cdr3_length: 13
v_call: TRBV3-1/TRBV3-2
cdr3_aa: CASSPPGGQGYTF

j_call: TRBJ2-1
clone_size: .
d_call: TRBD1
cdr3_length: 12
v_call: TRBV7-9
cdr3_aa: CASSLTGTGWFF

j_call: TRBJ1-1
clone_size: once
d_call: .
cdr3_length: 14
v_call: TRBV27
cdr3_aa: CASNKGQTNTEAFF

j_call: TRBJ2-3
clone_size: once
d_call: TRBD1
cdr3_length: 17
v_call: TRBV5-1
cdr3_aa: CASSLVGTGTSTDTQYF

j_call: TRBJ2-7
clone_size: .
d_call: TRBD2
cdr3_length: 15
v_call: TRBV3-1/TRBV3-2
cdr3_aa: CASSQAGTSGYEQYF

j_call: TRBJ1-1
clone_size: .
d_call: TRBD1
cdr3_length: 19
v_call: TRBV19
cdr3_aa: CASSIPRFSRDRQTLEAFF

j_call: TRBJ1-2
clone_size: .
d_call: TRBD1
cdr3_length: 14
v_call: TRBV7-8
cdr3_aa: CASSSTLPQGGYTF

j_call: TRBJ2-1
clone_size: .
d_call: .
cdr3_length: 16
v_call: TRBV30
cdr3_aa: CAWSVGALLKVGEQFF

j_call: TRBJ1-2
clone_size: .
d_call: .
cdr3_length: 15
v_call: TRBV4-1
cdr3_aa: CASSSGGVRDYGYTF

j_call: TRBJ2-3
clone_size: .
d_call: TRBD2
cdr3_length: 15
v_call: TRBV5-4
cdr3_aa: CASSQGLAYTDTQYF

j_call: TRBJ1-1
clone_size: .
d_call: TRBD1
cdr3_length: 15
v_call: TRBV28
cdr3_aa: CASSPETGMNTEAFF

j_call: TRBJ1-3
clone_size: .
d_call: TRBD1
cdr3_length: 19
v_call: TRBV18
cdr3_aa: CASSPDGQGAGSPGNTIYF

j_call: TRBJ1-2
clone_size: .
d_call: .
cdr3_length: 16
v_call: TRBV7-9
cdr3_aa: CASSLGLRGLNYGYTF

j_call: TRBJ1-1
clone_size: .
d_call: TRBD1
cdr3_length: 15
v_call: TRBV5-1
cdr3_aa: CASSSRGQGWTEAFF

j_call: TRBJ1-2
clone_size: .
d_call: .
cdr3_length: 14
v_call: TRBV19
cdr3_aa: CASTGQLGRFSYTF

j_call: TRBJ1-2
clone_size: .
d_call: TRBD1
cdr3_length: 15
v_call: TRBV7-2
cdr3_aa: CASSPRTGGVYGYTF

j_call: TRBJ2-7
clone_size: .
d_call: TRBD1
cdr3_length: 16
v_call: TRBV7-6
cdr3_aa: CASSLGAGRGNYEQYF

j_call: TRBJ1-5
clone_size: few
d_call: .
cdr3_length: 13
v_call: TRBV5-1
cdr3_aa: CASSLSGGQPQHF

j_call: TRBJ2-7
clone_size: .
d_call: .
cdr3_length: 13
v_call: TRBV4-1
cdr3_aa: CASSQAFSYEQYF

j_call: TRBJ2-3
clone_size: .
d_call: .
cdr3_length: 12
v_call: TRBV12-3/TRBV12-4
cdr3_aa: CASRDTRHTQYF

j_call: TRBJ2-2
clone_size: .
d_call: TRBD2
cdr3_length: 16
v_call: TRBV9
cdr3_aa: CASSVRLAGDTGELFF

j_call: TRBJ2-3
clone_size: once
d_call: .
cdr3_length: 16
v_call: TRBV6-2/TRBV6-3
cdr3_aa: CASSRPVWATTDTQYF

j_call: TRBJ2-7
clone_size: once
d_call: .
cdr3_length: 15
v_call: TRBV18
cdr3_aa: CASSPQGPASYEQYF

j_call: TRBJ1-1
clone_size: .
d_call: TRBD1
cdr3_length: 13
v_call: TRBV14
cdr3_aa: CASSPTGGTEAFF

j_call: TRBJ1-1
clone_size: .
d_call: .
cdr3_length: 13
v_call: TRBV5-6
cdr3_aa: CASRSRVTTEAFF

j_call: TRBJ2-7
clone_size: .
d_call: TRBD2
cdr3_length: 16
v_call: TRBV7-8
cdr3_aa: CASSPGLAGATYEQYF